This T cell receptor (beta chain) was sequenced for a study of blood T cell repertoires in COVID-19. Study-level background: Donors in the United States, Italy and Spain gave samples during acute or convalescent COVID-19. PBMCs, B-cell-depleted T cells, or T cells provided the cDNA or gDNA that made up the material.

Per the original data handling: Amplification with reference gene primers provided the estimates of nucleated cell counts. The protocol was immunoSEQ multiplex PCR, while the TCRdb copy is restricted to in-frame clones and leaves out a portion. The V and J calls and the clone size are those of that table, but D and trimming were determined from the DNA. The repertoire holds 250,000 to 300,000 clones, with roughly 90% as singletons. Seattle participants joined during active infection and were tracked over time. CDR1 is SNHLY and CDR2 is FYNNEI in the germline V gene. The CDR3 runs 14 residues. Trimming shortened V by 4 bases and J by 1 base, and 10 bases separated the two germline ends.

The TCR comes from a woman in her 30s with COVID-19, enrolled during active disease. Sequencing was performed on peripheral blood. J is TRBJ1-1 and V is TRBV2, with D tentatively TRBD1 (5 bases). As DNA, the CDR3 is TGTGCCAGCAGTGGGCGGGACGGGAACACTGAAGCTTTCTTT. Encoded protein: CASSGRDGNTEAFF.